This TCR beta chain was captured in a study of cytomegalovirus exposure and HLA in healthy donors. The study ran its PCR with 60 Vbeta and 13 Jbeta primers. Sequenced by immunoSEQ multiplex PCR; TCRdb stores in-frame clones only, minus some. The top ten hold 1.9% of the sample, which has about 130,000 clones, 76% seen once. This CDR3 has 13 amino acids. V was shortened by 8 bases and J by 2 bases, with 11 bases between the two germline ends. Per the germline V gene, CDR1 is WNHNN and CDR2 is SYGVQD (reference sequence). This TCR was sampled from a man between 45 and 60 years old in good health and CMV-seronegative. The gene calls are TRBV10-1 and TRBJ2-3; D perhaps matches TRBD2 (6 bases). Sequencing was carried out using PBMCs. The CDR3 nucleotides are TGCGCCAGCGCCCGGGACTCCACAGATACGCAGTATTTT. Translation: CASARDSTDTQYF.